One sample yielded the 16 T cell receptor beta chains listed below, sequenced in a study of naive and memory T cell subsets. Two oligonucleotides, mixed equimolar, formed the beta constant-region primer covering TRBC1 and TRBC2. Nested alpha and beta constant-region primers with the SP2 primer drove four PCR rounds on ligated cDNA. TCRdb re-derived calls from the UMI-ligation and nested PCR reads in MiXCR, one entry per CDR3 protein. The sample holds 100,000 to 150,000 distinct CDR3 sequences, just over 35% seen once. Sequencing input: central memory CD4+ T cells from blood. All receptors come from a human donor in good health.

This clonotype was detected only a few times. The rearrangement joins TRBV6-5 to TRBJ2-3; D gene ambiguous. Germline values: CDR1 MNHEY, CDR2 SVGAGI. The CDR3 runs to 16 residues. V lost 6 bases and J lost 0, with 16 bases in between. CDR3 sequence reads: CASRDPRGISTDTQYF. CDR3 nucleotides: TGTGCCAGCAGGGACCCCCGCGGAATCAGCACAGATACGCAGTATTTT.

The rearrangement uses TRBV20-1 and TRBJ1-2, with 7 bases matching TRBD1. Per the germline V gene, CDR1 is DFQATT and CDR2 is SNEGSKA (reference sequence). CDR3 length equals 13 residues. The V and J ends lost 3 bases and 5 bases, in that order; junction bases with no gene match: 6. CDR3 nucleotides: TGCAGTGCTAGCGACAGGGTACGGTATGGCTACACCTTC. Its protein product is CSASDRVRYGYTF.

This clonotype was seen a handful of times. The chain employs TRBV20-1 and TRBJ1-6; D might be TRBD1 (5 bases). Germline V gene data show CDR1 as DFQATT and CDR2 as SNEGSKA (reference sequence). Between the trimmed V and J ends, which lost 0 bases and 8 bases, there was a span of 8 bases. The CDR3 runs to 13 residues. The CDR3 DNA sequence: TGCAGTGCTAGAGACGACAGTGATTCACCCCTCCACTTT. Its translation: CSARDDSDSPLHF.

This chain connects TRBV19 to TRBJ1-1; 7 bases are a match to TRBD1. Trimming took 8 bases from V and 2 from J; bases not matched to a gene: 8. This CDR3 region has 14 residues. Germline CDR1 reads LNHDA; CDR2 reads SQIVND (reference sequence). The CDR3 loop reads CASLRGTANTEAFF. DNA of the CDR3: TGTGCCAGTCTTCGGGGGACAGCAAACACTGAAGCTTTCTTT.

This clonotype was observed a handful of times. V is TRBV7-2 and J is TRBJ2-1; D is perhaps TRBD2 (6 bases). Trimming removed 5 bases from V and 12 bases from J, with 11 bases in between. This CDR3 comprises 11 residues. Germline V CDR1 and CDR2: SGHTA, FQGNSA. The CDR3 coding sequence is TGTGCCAGCAGCCTCACGGGGGTGCAGTTCTTC. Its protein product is CASSLTGVQFF.

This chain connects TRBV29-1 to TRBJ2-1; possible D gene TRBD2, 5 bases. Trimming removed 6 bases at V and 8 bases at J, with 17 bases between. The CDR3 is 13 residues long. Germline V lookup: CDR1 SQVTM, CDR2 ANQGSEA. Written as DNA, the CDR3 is TGCAGCGTCCCTGGGCTAGCAGGCGATGAGCAGTTCTTC. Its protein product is CSVPGLAGDEQFF.

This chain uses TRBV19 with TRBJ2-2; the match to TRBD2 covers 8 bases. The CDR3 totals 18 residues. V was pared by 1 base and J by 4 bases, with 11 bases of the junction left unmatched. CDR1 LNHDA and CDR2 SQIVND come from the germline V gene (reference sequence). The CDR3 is CASSIVGLAGRGTGELFF. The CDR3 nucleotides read TGTGCCAGTAGTATAGTCGGGCTAGCGGGTCGGGGCACCGGGGAGCTGTTTTTT.

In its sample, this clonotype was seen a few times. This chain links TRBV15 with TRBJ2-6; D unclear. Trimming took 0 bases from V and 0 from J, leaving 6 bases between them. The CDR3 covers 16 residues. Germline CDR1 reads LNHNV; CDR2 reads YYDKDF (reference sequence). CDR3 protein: CATSRDISSGANVLTF. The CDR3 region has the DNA TGTGCCACCAGCAGAGACATCAGCTCTGGGGCCAACGTCCTGACTTTC.

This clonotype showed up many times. The CDR3, as DNA: TGTGCCAGCAGTTTAGCTTTAGCCCGGGGCGCGACGTATTTT. Translation: CASSLALARGATYF. The gene calls are TRBV12-3 or TRBV12-4 and TRBJ2-3; tentatively, D is TRBD1 or TRBD2 (5 bases each). The CDR3 is 14 residues long. Trimming pared 0 bases from V and 14 bases from J, leaving 18 bases between.

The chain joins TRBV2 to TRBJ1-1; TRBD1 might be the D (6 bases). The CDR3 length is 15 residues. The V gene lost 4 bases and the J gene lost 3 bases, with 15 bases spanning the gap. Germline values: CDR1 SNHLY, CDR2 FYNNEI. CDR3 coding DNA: TGTGCCAGCAGTGGGGGCACAGGGTGGGACACTGAAGCTTTCTTT. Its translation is CASSGGTGWDTEAFF.

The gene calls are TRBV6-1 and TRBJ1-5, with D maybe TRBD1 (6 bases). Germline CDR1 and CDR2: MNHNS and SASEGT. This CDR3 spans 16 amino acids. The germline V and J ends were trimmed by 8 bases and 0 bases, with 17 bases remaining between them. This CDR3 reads CASSSGDGYSNQPQHF. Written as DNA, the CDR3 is TGTGCCAGCTCCTCAGGGGACGGATATAGCAATCAGCCCCAGCATTTT.

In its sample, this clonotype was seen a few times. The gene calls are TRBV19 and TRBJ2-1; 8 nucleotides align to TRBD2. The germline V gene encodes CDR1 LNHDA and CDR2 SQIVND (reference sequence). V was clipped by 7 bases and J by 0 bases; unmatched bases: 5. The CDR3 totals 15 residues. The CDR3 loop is CASTFSGISYNEQFF. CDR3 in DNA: TGTGCCAGTACCTTTAGCGGGATCTCCTACAATGAGCAGTTCTTC.

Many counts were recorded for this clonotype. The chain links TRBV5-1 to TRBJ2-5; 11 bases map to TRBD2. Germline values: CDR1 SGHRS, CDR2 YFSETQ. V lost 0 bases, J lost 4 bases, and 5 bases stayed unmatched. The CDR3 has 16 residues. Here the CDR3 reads CASSLGLAGPTETQYF. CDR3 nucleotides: TGCGCCAGCAGCTTGGGACTAGCGGGACCTACAGAGACCCAGTACTTC.

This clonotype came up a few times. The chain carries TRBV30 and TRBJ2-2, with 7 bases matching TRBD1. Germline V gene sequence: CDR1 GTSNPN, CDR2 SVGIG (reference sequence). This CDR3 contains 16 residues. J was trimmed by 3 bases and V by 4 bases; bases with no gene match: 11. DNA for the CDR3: TGTGCCTGGACTAAGCCGGGACAGATACACACCGGGGAGCTGTTTTTT. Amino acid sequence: CAWTKPGQIHTGELFF.

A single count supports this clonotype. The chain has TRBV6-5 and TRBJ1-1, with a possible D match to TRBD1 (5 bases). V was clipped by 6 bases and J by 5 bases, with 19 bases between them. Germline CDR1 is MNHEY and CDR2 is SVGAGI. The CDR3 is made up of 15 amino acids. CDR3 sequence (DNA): TGTGCCAGCAGCCGCGGGACTCGGGGAAAGACTGAAGCTTTCTTT. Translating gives CASSRGTRGKTEAFF.

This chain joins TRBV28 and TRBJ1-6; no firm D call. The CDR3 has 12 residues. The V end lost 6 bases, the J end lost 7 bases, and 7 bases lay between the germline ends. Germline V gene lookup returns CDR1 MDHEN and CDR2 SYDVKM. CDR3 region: CASSTQNSPLHF. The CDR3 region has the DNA TGTGCCAGCAGCACACAGAATTCACCCCTCCACTTT.